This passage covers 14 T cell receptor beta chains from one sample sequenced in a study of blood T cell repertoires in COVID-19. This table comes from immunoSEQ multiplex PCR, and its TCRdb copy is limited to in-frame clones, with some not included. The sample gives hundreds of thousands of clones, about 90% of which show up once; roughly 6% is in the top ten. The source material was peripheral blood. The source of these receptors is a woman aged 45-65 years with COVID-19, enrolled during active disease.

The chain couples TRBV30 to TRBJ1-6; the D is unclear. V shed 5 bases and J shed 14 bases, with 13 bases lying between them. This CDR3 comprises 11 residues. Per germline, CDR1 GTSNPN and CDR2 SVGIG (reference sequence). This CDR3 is CAWSGKKTLHF. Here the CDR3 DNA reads TGTGCCTGGTCCGGGAAGAAGACCCTCCACTTT.

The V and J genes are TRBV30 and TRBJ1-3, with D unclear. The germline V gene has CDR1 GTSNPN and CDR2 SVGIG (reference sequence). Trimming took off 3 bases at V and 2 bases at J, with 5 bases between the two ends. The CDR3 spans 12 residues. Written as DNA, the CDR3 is TGTGCCTGGAGAGCCGCTGGAAACACCATATATTTT. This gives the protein CAWRAAGNTIYF.

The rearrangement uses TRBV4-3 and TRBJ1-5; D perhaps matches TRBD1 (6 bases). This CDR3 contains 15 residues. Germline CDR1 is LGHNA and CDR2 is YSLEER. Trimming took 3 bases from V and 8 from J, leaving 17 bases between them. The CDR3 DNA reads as TGCGCCAGCAGCCAGGGGAACAGGGTCCAGGAGCCCCAGCATTTT. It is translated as CASSQGNRVQEPQHF.

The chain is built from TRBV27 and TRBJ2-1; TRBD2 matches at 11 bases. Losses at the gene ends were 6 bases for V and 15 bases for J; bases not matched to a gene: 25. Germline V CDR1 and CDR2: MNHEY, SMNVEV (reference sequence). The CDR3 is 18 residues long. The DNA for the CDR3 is TGTGCCAGCAGCCCCCCCACTCCTCCGGGGACTAGCGGCATGGCCCCGTTCTTC. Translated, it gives CASSPPTPPGTSGMAPFF.

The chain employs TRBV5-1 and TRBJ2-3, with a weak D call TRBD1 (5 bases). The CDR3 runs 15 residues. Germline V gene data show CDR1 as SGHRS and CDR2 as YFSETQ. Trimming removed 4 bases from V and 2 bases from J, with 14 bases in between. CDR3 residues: CASSRTPDNTDTQYF. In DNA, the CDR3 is TGCGCCAGCAGCCGGACCCCGGACAACACAGATACGCAGTATTTT.

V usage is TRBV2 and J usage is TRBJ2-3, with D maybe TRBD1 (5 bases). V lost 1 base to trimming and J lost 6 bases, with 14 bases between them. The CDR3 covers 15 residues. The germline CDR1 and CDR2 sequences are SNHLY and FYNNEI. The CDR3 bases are TGTGCCAGCAGTGAAGTAAGGGGCCGAGCGGATACGCAGTATTTT. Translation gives CASSEVRGRADTQYF.

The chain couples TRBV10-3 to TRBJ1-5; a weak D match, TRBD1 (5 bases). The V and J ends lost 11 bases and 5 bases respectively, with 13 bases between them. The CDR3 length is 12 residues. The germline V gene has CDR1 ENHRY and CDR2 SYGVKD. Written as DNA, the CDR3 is TGTGCCTGCGGAGGGACTGATCAGCCCCAGCATTTT. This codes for CACGGTDQPQHF.

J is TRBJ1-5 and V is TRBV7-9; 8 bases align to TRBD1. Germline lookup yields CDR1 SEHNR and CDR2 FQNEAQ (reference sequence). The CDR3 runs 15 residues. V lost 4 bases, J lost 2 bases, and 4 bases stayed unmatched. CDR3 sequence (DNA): TGTGCCAGCAGCTGGGGGACAGGCCGCAATCAGCCCCAGCATTTT. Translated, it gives CASSWGTGRNQPQHF.

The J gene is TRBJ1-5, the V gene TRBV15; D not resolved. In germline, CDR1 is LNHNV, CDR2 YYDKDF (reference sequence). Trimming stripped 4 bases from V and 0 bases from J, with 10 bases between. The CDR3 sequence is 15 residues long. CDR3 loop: CATSTIQDSNQPQHF. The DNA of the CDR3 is TGTGCCACCAGCACGATCCAGGATAGCAATCAGCCCCAGCATTTT.

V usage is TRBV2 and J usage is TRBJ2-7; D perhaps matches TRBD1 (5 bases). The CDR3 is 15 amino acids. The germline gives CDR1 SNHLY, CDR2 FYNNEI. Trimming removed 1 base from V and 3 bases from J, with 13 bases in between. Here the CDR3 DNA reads TGTGCCAGCAGTGAAGAGCTCCCAGGGATCTACGAGCAGTACTTC. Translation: CASSEELPGIYEQYF.

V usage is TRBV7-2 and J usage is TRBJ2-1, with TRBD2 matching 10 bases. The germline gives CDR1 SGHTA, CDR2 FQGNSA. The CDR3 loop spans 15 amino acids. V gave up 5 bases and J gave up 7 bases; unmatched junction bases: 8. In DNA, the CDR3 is TGTGCCAGCAGCGTTCTAGCGGGAGTAAGTAATGAGCAGTTCTTC. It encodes CASSVLAGVSNEQFF.

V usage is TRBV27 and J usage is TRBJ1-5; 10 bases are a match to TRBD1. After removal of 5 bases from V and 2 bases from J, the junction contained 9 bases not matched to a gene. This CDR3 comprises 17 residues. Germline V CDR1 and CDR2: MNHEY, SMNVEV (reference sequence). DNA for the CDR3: TGTGCCAGCAGTACCCGCCCGACAGGGGGCGGCAATCAGCCCCAGCATTTT. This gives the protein CASSTRPTGGGNQPQHF.

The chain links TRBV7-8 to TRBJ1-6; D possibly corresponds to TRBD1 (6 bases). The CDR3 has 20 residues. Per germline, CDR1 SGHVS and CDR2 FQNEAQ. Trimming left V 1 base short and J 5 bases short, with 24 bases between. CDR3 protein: CASSLGGGRDPGGDNSPLHF. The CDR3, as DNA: TGTGCCAGCAGCTTAGGCGGGGGCCGGGATCCCGGAGGGGATAATTCACCCCTCCACTTT.

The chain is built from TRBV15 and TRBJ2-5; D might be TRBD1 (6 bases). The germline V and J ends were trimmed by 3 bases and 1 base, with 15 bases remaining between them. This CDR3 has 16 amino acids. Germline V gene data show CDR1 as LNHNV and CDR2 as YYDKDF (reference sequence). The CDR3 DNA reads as TGTGCCACCAGCAGCCAGGGATACAGGGTCCAAGAGACCCAGTACTTC. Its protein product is CATSSQGYRVQETQYF.